The 5 T cell receptor beta chains listed next were all sequenced from one sample in a study of regulatory dendritic cells for organ transplantation. Profiling relied on immunoSEQ multiplex PCR, and the TCRdb table lists in-frame clones only, not all of them. The sample lists about 12,000 clones; nearly 80% were seen once. CFSE-labeled sorted T cells met regulatory or mature dendritic cells for less than 6 days. These receptors have no known antigen. The material sequenced was naive CD8+ T cells from blood cultured with regulatory dendritic cells. Sample subset: CD45RA+ naive T cells. The receptors stem from a human donor in good health.

Written as DNA, the CDR3 is TGTGCCAGCAGCTTACGGGGGAGGGAAGCTTTCTTT. It translates to CASSLRGREAFF. This chain links TRBV13 with TRBJ1-1, with D perhaps matching TRBD1 (5 bases). The germline CDR1 and CDR2 sequences are PRHDT and FYEKMQ (reference sequence). This CDR3 spans 12 amino acids. V shed 2 bases and J shed 8 bases, with 9 bases lying between them.

This clone was counted once. This chain joins TRBV6-6 and TRBJ1-2; no reliable D call. Trimming removed 0 bases at V and 4 bases at J, with 15 bases between. The CDR3 is 16 amino acids. Germline values: CDR1 MNHNY, CDR2 SVGAGI (reference sequence). CDR3 in DNA: TGTGCCAGCAGTTACTCGACCAGCGCAGTCGGCTATGGCTACACCTTC. This sequence encodes CASSYSTSAVGYGYTF.

V is TRBV5-6 and J is TRBJ2-7; no clear D. CDR3 length equals 15 residues. The V gene's germline CDR1 is SGHDT and CDR2 YYEEEE. Deletions cut 0 bases from V and 1 base from J, with 11 bases between. CDR3 nucleotide sequence: TGTGCCAGCAGCTTGGACCGGGTGGGTTCCTACGAGCAGTACTTC. The encoded protein is CASSLDRVGSYEQYF.

This clone appeared once. This CDR3 reads CASSSRQYQETQYF. The CDR3 bases are TGTGCCAGCAGCAGCCGACAGTACCAAGAGACCCAGTACTTC. The chain employs TRBV5-6 and TRBJ2-5, with D maybe TRBD1 (5 bases). With 4 bases removed from V and 0 bases from J, the gap between germline ends came to 10 bases. This CDR3 spans 14 amino acids. Germline V gene lookup returns CDR1 SGHDT and CDR2 YYEEEE.

J is TRBJ2-5 and V is TRBV5-1, with 10 bases aligning to TRBD1. V lost 5 bases to trimming and J lost 1 base; unmatched junction nucleotides: 8. Germline CDR1 reads SGHRS; CDR2 reads YFSETQ. The CDR3 length is 16 residues. CDR3 nucleotide sequence: TGCGCCAGCAGTTCGGACAGGGGGTGGGCCCAAGAGACCCAGTACTTC. Protein product: CASSSDRGWAQETQYF.